The present T cell receptor beta chain was sequenced within a study of cytomegalovirus exposure and HLA in healthy donors (dated by TCRdb to about 2017). Describing the broader study: An earlier analysis of about 560 of the donors reported over 250 Gb of sequence data and around 110 million unique TCR beta sequences obtained from some 200 million T cells. An early release that covered about 640 HLA-typed donors contained approximately 300 gigabases of sequencing data and 70 million to 100 million unique TCR sequences. Of the roughly 400 genotyped donors, approximately 81% were placed in the genetic ancestry cluster associated with self-reported Caucasian donors. The aim of the study was to test whether cataloging public T cell receptors could identify signatures of past pathogen exposure. Using immunosequencing, the study profiled T cell repertoires from some 670 subjects and related those repertoires to cytomegalovirus serostatus. A separate validation cohort of 90 to 150 different subjects was used in addition to the roughly 700-subject first cohort. To predict cytomegalovirus infection status, the study brought together high-throughput TCR immunosequencing, statistical association of individual TCRs with disease status, and machine learning. A later analysis re-examined previously published TCR beta repertoires from over 500 donors and added high-resolution HLA genotyping to investigate patterns of TCR occurrence. Rather than drawing on any new phenotypic data, the later analysis identified candidate immune exposures from TCR beta sequences and the way those sequences occurred across donors. An earlier analysis of 587 of the donors used high-throughput TCR beta sequencing to judge whether each TCR beta V gene segment behaved as functional or pseudogenic. Donor age, sex, ethnicity and CMV serostatus were collected together with the repertoire data. A later genetic analysis took genome-wide SNP genotypes for about three fifths of the 666 donors and used that subset as a discovery cohort. Every discovery cohort repertoire had been produced on one sequencing platform. HLA typing covered class I and class II loci at four-digit resolution. Typing coverage varied by locus: roughly 620-640 donors for A, B, C, DRB1 and DQB1; approximately 520 for DQA1; nearly 610 for DPA1; approximately 490 for DPB1. Four to six DR-DQ haplotypes were handled as single units for association and clustering because linkage in the cohort was strong. Among some 410 genotyped donors of the cohort, an average of roughly 230,000 unique TCR beta nucleotide sequences was sequenced per donor, of which 15% to 20% were non-productive.

Of note for this clone: Its antigen is currently not known. The sample holds no much larger clone one base away, and base qualities are not on file.

The cohort comprised around 700 healthy bone marrow donors. Cohort members were all nominally healthy when sampled, although unrecorded immune exposures were likely present. The donor tested CMV seropositive and was one of the 289 seropositive cohort members. Each donor provided a peripheral blood sample, and peripheral blood mononuclear cells were used for TCR beta sequencing. The Qiagen DNeasy Blood Extraction Kit was used to extract genomic DNA from the blood cell samples. The CDR3, cysteine through phenylalanine, is 15 amino acids long. Only the CDR3 portion is preserved as DNA: 45 bases, with reading frame beginning at the first base. A distance of 12 bases separates the germline ends of V and J, which lose 1 base and 6 bases respectively. Looking up the germline V gene (reference sequence) yields CDR1 SEHNR and CDR2 FQNEAQ. The research as a whole found: In a later analysis, HLA-associated TCR beta chains showed more clonal expansion and lower generation probabilities than non-associated chains that were equally common. Roughly uniform sequencing depth across donors was assumed in presence/absence analyses, although this assumption may not hold. According to a later genetic analysis, donors in an Asian-associated ancestry cluster had fewer N-insertions in productive TCRs than the roughly 670-donor mean. This cohort had only TCR beta chains sequenced, and the lack of alpha or paired-chain data limited which features could be detected. In a later genetic analysis, a missense DCLRE1C variant was associated with V-gene and J-gene trimming of TCR beta chains, and the association was replicated in an independent cohort. Because HLA typing was unavailable for some donors at each locus, only the typed subset was used in association tests. Three of the identified cytomegalovirus-associated TCR beta chains were confirmed in vitro to be specific for cytomegalovirus antigens. The 87-base-pair reads could not distinguish some IMGT-functional V segments, including TRBV6-2 and TRBV6-3, so those segments were excluded. Linkage disequilibrium might explain the correlated functional status among segregating V segments, but an unknown experimental factor could not be excluded. Because counts were too low, about 15 rarely observed V segments, including chromosome 9 orphons, were left out of the earlier analysis of over 550 of the donors. According to a later analysis, parvovirus B19, influenza, CMV and Epstein-Barr virus appeared linked to several top co-occurrence clusters. The study listed 150 to 200 TCR beta chains as associated with cytomegalovirus. In a later analysis, TCR association rates were found to vary across HLA loci, with the most associated TCRs seen for DRB1 alleles and the fewest for HLA-C alleles. CMV serostatus was the only immune exposure information available for the cohort. A later analysis found that most CMV-associated TCR beta chains appeared HLA-restricted, with HLA associations seemingly driven largely by CMV exposure. Strong co-occurrence of HLA alleles, especially DR and DQ, made assigning TCR associations to individual alleles difficult. According to the authors, the approach could potentially be generalized to other disease states and immunological phenotypes. Most TCR sequences were seen in very few donors, while some public TCRs were found in many individuals. A further reported finding was that TCR beta sequences accurately predicted the HLA-A and HLA-B alleles for most subjects in the first cohort. Cytomegalovirus status was reported to be diagnosed by the classifier with high specificity and sensitivity in both the original and validation cohorts. At a false discovery rate of 0.05, a later analysis linked around 17,000 TCR beta sequences to specific HLA alleles. Broadly in line with IMGT annotations, most TCR beta V segments showed up in productive rearrangements about 87% or about 30% of the time in an earlier analysis of approximately 600 of the donors. A cluster of highly shared sequence variants was judged likely to be a technical artifact of the sequencing pipeline.

Library preparation employed the immunoSEQ multiplex PCR assay. The multiplex PCR relied on a mix of 60 forward primers for TCR Vbeta segments and 13 reverse primers for TCR Jbeta segments. The CDR3 region of rearranged TCR beta genes was amplified from genomic DNA with a multiplex PCR assay. Amplified TCR beta libraries were sequenced as 87-base-pair reads on the Illumina HiSeq System. In the authors' own workflow: In a later analysis, tens of millions of unique TCR beta chains were counted across the 500 to 850 repertoires, and roughly 11 million of these chains were shared by at least two donors. Raw reads were error-corrected and collapsed into unique sequences with a nearest-neighbor algorithm that merged closely related sequences to remove PCR and sequencing errors. Alignment of CDR3 sequences to IMGT reference sequences was used to assign V, D and J gene segments. Each retained sequence needed at least a six-nucleotide match to both a V gene segment and a J gene segment. Rearrangements were classified as productive when the CDR3 lacked stop codons and remained in frame with V and J, and all other rearrangements were classified as non-productive. CDR3 was defined by IMGT convention, running from the second conserved V-encoded cysteine to the conserved J-encoded phenylalanine. In an earlier analysis of more than 550 of the donors, sequences lacking an unambiguous match to a single V gene segment were excluded. In an earlier analysis of roughly 500 of the donors, V segments were called functional above 56.7% productive rearrangements and were called segregating when the between-donor standard deviation exceeded 5%. A statistical classification framework was built for diagnosing cytomegalovirus status from the catalog of TCR beta chain sequences. In a later analysis, TCR nucleotide sequences were compared against IMGT/GENE-DB human TR gene sequences so that V and J genes could be assigned. The TCRdist pipeline was used in a later analysis to assign CDR3 sequences and most-parsimonious VDJ recombination scenarios. A later analysis defined each TCR beta chain by its CDR3 amino acid sequence plus V-gene family, and excluded reads lacking a unique V-gene family. A later analysis removed 592 highly shared, low-generation-probability nucleotide sequences to deal with suspected cross-contamination and a sequencing artifact. For each public chain, a later analysis derived a clonal expansion index from normalized ranks of inferred template counts within each repertoire. In a later analysis, generation probabilities were computed with a VDJ recombination model fitted to out-of-frame rearrangements, and the resulting probabilities were checked against IGoR. In a later analysis, hypergeometric tests were used to score TCR-TCR, TCR-HLA and TCR-CMV co-occurrence, with a repertoire-size bias correction applied to TCR pairs. False discovery rates were estimated in a later analysis by permuting HLA or CMV assignments 20 times. In a later analysis, co-occurring TCRs were grouped with DBSCAN, and TCRdist sequence similarity was added when clustering was performed within HLA-allele-positive subsets. Repertoires with fewer than 30,000 or more than 120,000 public chains were left out of co-occurrence clustering, as were a handful of repertoires with anomalous nucleotide sharing. Here the immuneACCESS table is served through TCRdb, limited to in-frame sequences with V and J called. Missing clones are a known gap in these copies; in checked studies unresolved V genes cover under half, and the rest lacks a known reason. That table gives V, J and clone size, and the DNA gave D and trimming. This sample lists about 190,000 clones; around 82% were detected once. Roughly an eighth of the sample lies in the top ten.

The sequenced sample was PBMCs. The receptor was isolated from a woman aged 25-40 years in good health and CMV-seropositive. The rearrangement joined TRBV7-9 to TRBJ2-2, with a tentative D gene TRBD2 over 5 matching bases. The DNA sequence is TGTGCCAGCAGCTTAGACGTACTAGTTGCCGGGGAGCTGTTTTTT. This is translated as CASSLDVLVAGELFF.